This T cell receptor beta chain was found in a study of OX40 agonist ivuxolimab in advanced cancers. The CDR3 totals 14 residues. The germline V gene has CDR1 KGHSH and CDR2 LQKENI. Deletions cut 2 bases from V and 0 bases from J, with 4 bases between. Measured with immunoSEQ multiplex PCR; TCRdb has only the in-frame clones, and not every one. The sample contains about 51,000 clones, approximately 91% of which appear only once. This receptor was identified in an adult with an advanced solid tumor such as melanoma, head and neck, liver or kidney cancer. The chain employs TRBV18 and TRBJ2-2, with D unresolved. The sample was CD4+ or CD8+ T cells sorted from blood, taken in a trial of the OX40 agonist ivuxolimab. CDR3 protein: CASSPGANTGELFF. CDR3 sequence (DNA): TGTGCCAGCTCACCAGGGGCGAACACCGGGGAGCTGTTTTTT.